The sequence of this T cell receptor beta chain was determined in a study of post-analysis software for immune sequencing data (dated by TCRdb to the mid-2010s). About the investigation overall: Disease courses on record covered relapsing-remitting, secondary progressive and progressive-relapsing multiple sclerosis, though some patients had no subtype annotation. Patient repertoires were compared against roughly 12 previously published healthy control repertoires from donors aged about 6 to 27 years. A subset of samples was prepared in parallel using single-end sample barcoding, then pooled and co-amplified after Illumina adapter ligation.

The cysteine opens and the phenylalanine closes a CDR3 of 14 amino acids. Left in the record is the CDR3 DNA by itself, 42 bases read in frame from the first base. The germline V gene encodes CDR1 DFQATT and CDR2 SNEGSKA (reference sequence). The junction carries 13 bases between V and J, which are trimmed by 1 base and 3 bases respectively. Here is what the overall study found, with its caveats: Normalized Chao1 diversity was significantly lower in multiple sclerosis patients than controls, suggesting substantial peripheral T-cell clonal expansion. Significantly higher frequencies in patients than in controls were found for several TRBV segments, including TRBV5-6, TRBV5-1 and TRBV20-1. The multiple sclerosis patient group was slightly younger than the control group. Direct clustering with F measure revealed strong co-clustering of samples prepared in the same batch, which led to a batch-effect correction.

This clonotype was observed a few times. Its antigen is still unknown. Nothing much larger sits one base from this clone, and base qualities are not available. The library came from PCR. The data were produced on an Illumina HiSeq 2500. Unique molecular identifiers were incorporated into TCR beta cDNA libraries to reduce PCR and sequencing biases. Per 1 to 10 million input T cells, some 500,000 cDNA molecules were obtained, such that each molecule approximated one T cell. The same protocol used for the earlier healthy control dataset was applied to prepare and sequence the patient libraries. Samples belonging to the same batch were prepared together, multiplexed and sequenced on a shared HiSeq lane. Per the original workflow: MIGEC was used to process the raw barcoded reads, and molecular identifier groups with only a single read were discarded before consensus assembly and CDR3 extraction. VDJtools was used for post-analysis of the clonotype tables, and diversity was normalized by down-sampling every dataset to the size of the smallest sample. To correct batch-related cross-sample contamination, repertoire overlap clustering matched CDR3 amino acid sequences but not nucleotide sequences. TCRdb trimmed the raw reads at Q25, called clones with MiXCR and kept productive beta chains. CDR3 protein duplicates are merged, each entry listing the most common genes and DNA. The V and J calls follow TCRdb's processing rather than the paper's. The sample table shows about 770,000 distinct CDR3 sequences, and roughly 50% are seen once. The ten most abundant clones make up roughly 5% of the sample.

To demonstrate the VDJtools post-analysis software, the study profiled TCR beta repertoires from the peripheral blood of about a dozen young patients with multiple sclerosis. The patients with multiple sclerosis were children and adolescents between about 6 and 16 years of age. This clonotype was sampled from a girl aged 10-17 years with multiple sclerosis. Specimen: blood. This receptor chain uses TRBV20-1 and TRBJ2-7, and possibly TRBD2, on 5 matching bases. CDR3 loop: CSARAGSGIYEQYF. The nucleotide sequence is given as TGCAGTGCTAGAGCAGGTTCGGGAATCTACGAGCAGTACTTC.